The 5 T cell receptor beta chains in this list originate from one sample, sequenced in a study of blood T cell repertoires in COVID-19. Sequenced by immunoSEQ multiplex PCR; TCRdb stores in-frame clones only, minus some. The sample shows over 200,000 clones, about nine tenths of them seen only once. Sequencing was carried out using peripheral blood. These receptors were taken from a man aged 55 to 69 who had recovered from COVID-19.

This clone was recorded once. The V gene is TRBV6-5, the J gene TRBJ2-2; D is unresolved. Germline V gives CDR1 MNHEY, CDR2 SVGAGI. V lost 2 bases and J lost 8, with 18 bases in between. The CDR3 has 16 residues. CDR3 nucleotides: TGTGCCAGCAGTTACGGAATTGGAGTGGCGAGAGGGGAGCTGTTTTTT. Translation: CASSYGIGVARGELFF.

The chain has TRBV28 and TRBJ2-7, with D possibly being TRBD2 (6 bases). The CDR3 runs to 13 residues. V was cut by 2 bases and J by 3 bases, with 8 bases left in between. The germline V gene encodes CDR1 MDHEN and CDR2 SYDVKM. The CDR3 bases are TGTGCCAGCAGTTTACCAGCGGGCTACGAGCAGTACTTC. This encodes CASSLPAGYEQYF.

CDR3 residues: CASTVPGGTIKKLFF. CDR3 bases: TGTGCCAGCACCGTACCAGGGGGGACAATTAAAAAACTGTTTTTT. The chain is built from TRBV6-6 and TRBJ1-4, with 7 bases matching TRBD1. Germline V gives CDR1 MNHNY, CDR2 SVGAGI (reference sequence). This CDR3 has 15 amino acids. The V segment lost 7 bases and the J segment 9 bases; nucleotides outside the gene matches: 14.

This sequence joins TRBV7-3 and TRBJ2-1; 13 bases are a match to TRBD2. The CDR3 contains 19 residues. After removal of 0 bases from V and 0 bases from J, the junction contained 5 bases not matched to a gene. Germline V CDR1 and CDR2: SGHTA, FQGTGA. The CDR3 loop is CASSLTGTSGVSSYNEQFF. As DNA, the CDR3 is TGTGCCAGCAGCTTAACCGGGACTAGCGGGGTCAGCTCCTACAATGAGCAGTTCTTC.

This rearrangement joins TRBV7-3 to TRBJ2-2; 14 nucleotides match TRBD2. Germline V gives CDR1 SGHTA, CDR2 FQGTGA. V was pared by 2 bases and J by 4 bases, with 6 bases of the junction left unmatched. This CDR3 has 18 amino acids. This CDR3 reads CASSLGRTSGGRTGELFF. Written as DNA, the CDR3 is TGTGCCAGCAGCTTAGGTCGGACTAGCGGGGGGCGCACCGGGGAGCTGTTTTTT.